These T cell receptor beta chains were read from a single sample in a study of T cell repertoires in cytomegalovirus infection. TCRdb redid the calling of the reads with MiXCR, one entry per CDR3 protein. The table includes almost 550,000 distinct CDR3 sequences, approximately 16% detected once. Sequencing was carried out using CD8+ T cells from PBMCs. The receptors derive from a human donor in good health (CMV status not recorded). Some clones in this sample may be carry-over from other donors' samples. CDR3s include the opening cysteine and the closing phenylalanine or tryptophan. D genes are given only for firm matches. Rows give clone size only sometimes, using once, few, many, or a class for an expanded clone.

CDR3aa: CASSEIGGRAGYEQYF
CDR3nt: TGTGCCAGCAGTGAAATTGGCGGGAGAGCCGGTTACGAGCAGTACTTC
d_gene: TRBD2
j_gene: TRBJ2-7
abundance: .
v_gene: TRBV2

CDR3aa: CASSVAKRSTESFF
CDR3nt: TGTGCAAGCAGCGTAGCTAAGAGAAGCACTGAATCTTTCTTT
d_gene: .
j_gene: TRBJ1-1
abundance: .
v_gene: TRBV9

CDR3aa: CASRSGSTNEKLFF
CDR3nt: TGTGCCAGCAGATCGGGCTCGACTAATGAAAAACTGTTTTTT
d_gene: .
j_gene: TRBJ1-4
abundance: once
v_gene: TRBV5-4

CDR3aa: CSVGGGAEAFF
CDR3nt: TGCAGCGTTGGGGGGGGAGCTGAAGCTTTCTTT
d_gene: .
j_gene: TRBJ1-1
abundance: few
v_gene: TRBV29-1

CDR3aa: CASSMGEGYQPQHF
CDR3nt: TGTGCCAGTAGTATGGGAGAGGGATATCAGCCCCAGCATTTT
d_gene: .
j_gene: TRBJ1-5
abundance: .
v_gene: TRBV19

CDR3aa: CASSQAWGQSTDTQYF
CDR3nt: TGTGCCAGCAGCCAAGCTTGGGGGCAGAGCACAGATACGCAGTATTTT
d_gene: .
j_gene: TRBJ2-3
abundance: few
v_gene: TRBV4-2

CDR3aa: CASSATVSNQPQHF
CDR3nt: TGTGCCAGCAGCGCGACAGTTAGCAATCAGCCCCAGCATTTT
d_gene: .
j_gene: TRBJ1-5
abundance: many
v_gene: TRBV9

CDR3aa: CSARLGTSGYEQYF
CDR3nt: TGCAGTGCTAGATTGGGGACTAGCGGCTACGAGCAGTACTTC
d_gene: TRBD2
j_gene: TRBJ2-7
abundance: .
v_gene: TRBV20-1

CDR3aa: CSAFSSRLIGEKLFF
CDR3nt: TGCAGTGCCTTTTCGTCCCGCCTAATCGGTGAAAAACTGTTTTTT
d_gene: .
j_gene: TRBJ1-4
abundance: .
v_gene: TRBV20-1

CDR3aa: CASSLESSGPLYNEQFF
CDR3nt: TGTGCCAGCAGTTTAGAATCAAGCGGACCTCTCTACAATGAGCAGTTCTTC
d_gene: .
j_gene: TRBJ2-1
abundance: .
v_gene: TRBV28

CDR3aa: CASSLSPPSTDTQYF
CDR3nt: TGTGCCAGCAGCTTATCTCCCCCAAGCACAGATACGCAGTATTTT
d_gene: .
j_gene: TRBJ2-3
abundance: many
v_gene: TRBV7-8

CDR3aa: CASSETRDRVDNEQFF
CDR3nt: TGTGCCAGCAGTGAAACCCGGGACAGGGTAGACAATGAGCAGTTCTTC
d_gene: TRBD1
j_gene: TRBJ2-1
abundance: many
v_gene: TRBV6-1

CDR3aa: CASSSPYGYTF
CDR3nt: TGCGCCAGCAGCTCCCCTTATGGCTACACCTTC
d_gene: .
j_gene: TRBJ1-2
abundance: few
v_gene: TRBV5-1

CDR3aa: CASSLYPGGITGELFF
CDR3nt: TGTGCCAGCAGCTTGTATCCAGGGGGCATCACCGGGGAGCTGTTTTTT
d_gene: TRBD1
j_gene: TRBJ2-2
abundance: .
v_gene: TRBV5-6

CDR3aa: CASSIKVAGELFF
CDR3nt: TGTGCCAGCAGTATAAAAGTGGCCGGGGAGCTGTTTTTT
d_gene: .
j_gene: TRBJ2-2
abundance: many
v_gene: TRBV27

CDR3aa: CASSSRDTSTDTQYF
CDR3nt: TGTGCCAGCAGCTCCCGGGACACCAGCACAGATACGCAGTATTTT
d_gene: .
j_gene: TRBJ2-3
abundance: many
v_gene: TRBV7-9

CDR3aa: CASSPEGGTPLHF
CDR3nt: TGTGCCAGCAGCCCAGAAGGGGGAACACCCCTCCACTTT
d_gene: .
j_gene: TRBJ1-6
abundance: few
v_gene: TRBV9

CDR3aa: CASSLLIKNIQYF
CDR3nt: TGTGCCAGCAGCTTGTTGATTAAAAACATTCAGTACTTC
d_gene: .
j_gene: TRBJ2-4
abundance: .
v_gene: TRBV5-6